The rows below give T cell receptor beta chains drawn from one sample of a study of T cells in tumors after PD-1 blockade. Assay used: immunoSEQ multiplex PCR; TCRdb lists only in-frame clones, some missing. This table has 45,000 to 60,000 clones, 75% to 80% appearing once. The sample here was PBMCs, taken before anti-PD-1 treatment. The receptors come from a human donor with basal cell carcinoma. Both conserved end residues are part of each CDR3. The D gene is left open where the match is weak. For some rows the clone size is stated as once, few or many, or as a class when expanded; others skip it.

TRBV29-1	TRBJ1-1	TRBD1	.	CSAPTGGSEAFF
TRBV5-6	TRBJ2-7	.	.	CASSTSLDIYEQYF
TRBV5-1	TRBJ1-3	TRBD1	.	CASSPRTGSGNTIYF
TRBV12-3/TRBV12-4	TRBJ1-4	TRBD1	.	CASSWTGREKLFF
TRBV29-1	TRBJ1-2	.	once	CSVDWEGSNYGYTF
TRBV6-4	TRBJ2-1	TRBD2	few	CASSVPKRGAPYNEQFF
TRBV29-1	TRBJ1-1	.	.	CSVVPGTEAFF
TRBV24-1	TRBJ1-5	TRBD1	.	CATAAGQGAKQPQHF
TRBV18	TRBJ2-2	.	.	CASSPIRTANTGELFF
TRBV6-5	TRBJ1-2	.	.	CASNTGTPYGYTF
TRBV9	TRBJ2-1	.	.	CASSVGQGAYNEQFF
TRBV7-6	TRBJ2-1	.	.	CASSLGGAPASSYNEQFF
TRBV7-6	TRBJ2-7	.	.	CASSLGGLEQYF
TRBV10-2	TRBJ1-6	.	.	CASSADPGNSPLHF
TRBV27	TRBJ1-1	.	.	CASSLSHSAPTEAFF
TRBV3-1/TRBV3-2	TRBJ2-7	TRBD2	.	CASSQGLAASYEQYF
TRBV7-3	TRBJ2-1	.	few	CASSLTGTSIISYNEQFF
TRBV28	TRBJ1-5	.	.	CASSLFSLYRDHRNQPQHF
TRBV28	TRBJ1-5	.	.	CASSPRPSGNQPQHF
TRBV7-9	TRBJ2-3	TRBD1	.	CASSFTGGGDTQYF
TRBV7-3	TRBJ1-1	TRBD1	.	CASRSTQGQLNTEAFF
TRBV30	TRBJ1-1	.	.	CAWSVRVDTEAFF
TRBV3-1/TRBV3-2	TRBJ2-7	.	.	CASSQGPLAQYEQYF
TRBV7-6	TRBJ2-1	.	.	CASSLGGVRNEQFF
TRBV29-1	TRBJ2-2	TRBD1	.	CSVEGQGGTGELFF
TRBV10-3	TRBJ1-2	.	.	CAISESGGNYGYTF
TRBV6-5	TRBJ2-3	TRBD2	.	CASSYTSGGDTQYF
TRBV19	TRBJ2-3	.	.	CASSASRDPETDTQYF
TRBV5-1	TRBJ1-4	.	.	CASSSGATNEKLFF
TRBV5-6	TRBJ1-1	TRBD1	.	CASSPDRDTEAFF
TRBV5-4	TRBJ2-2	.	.	CASSPTARVDTGELFF